This T cell receptor beta chain was identified during a study of blood T cells in healthy people across ages. V trimming: 3 bases; J trimming: 7 bases; junction bases outside the gene matches: 4. Germline CDR1 is SGHDT and CDR2 is YYEEEE. The CDR3 loop spans 13 amino acids. Primers used in a second PCR of roughly 6 to 12 cycles were a sample-barcoded 5' primer and a J-beta primer mix. TCRdb reprocessed the 5' RACE reads with MiXCR, giving one entry per CDR3 protein. The data contain 500,000 to 550,000 distinct CDR3 sequences, around 24% of them singletons. These data were likewise used in another study, on T cells of mothers and their children. From that report: A few healthy Caucasian mothers served as donors, and their six children did as well.

Sequencing input: blood. V gene TRBV5-6 combines with J gene TRBJ2-1, with 7 bases identical to TRBD1. This receptor was taken from a boy younger than 18 in good health. The DNA of the CDR3 is TGTGCCAGCAGCTGGACAGGCCGTAATGAGCAGTTCTTC. It translates to CASSWTGRNEQFF. Looking up the rest from reference TRBV5-6 and TRBJ2-1 gives the full variable domain: DAGVTQSPTHLIKTRGQQVTLRCSPKSGHDTVSWYQQALGQGPQFIFQYYEEEERQRGNFPDRFSGHQFPNYSSELNVNALLLGDSALYLCASSWTGRNEQFFGPGTRLTVL.